This T cell receptor (beta chain) is from a study of blood T cell repertoires in COVID-19. The CDR3 sequence is 15 residues long. The germline V gene has CDR1 MNHEY and CDR2 SVGAGI. The V and J ends lost 0 bases and 3 bases respectively, with 12 bases between them. Produced via immunoSEQ multiplex PCR; TCRdb's table is partial and in-frame only. In the table there are some 42,000 clones, around four fifths of which are singletons. Material for sequencing was peripheral blood. V usage is TRBV6-5 and J usage is TRBJ2-7, with D perhaps matching TRBD1 (7 bases). The receptor was derived from a man aged 50-60 years with active COVID-19. The CDR3 loop is CASSYSRQGGYEQYF. CDR3 nucleotides: TGTGCCAGCAGTTACTCGAGGCAGGGGGGCTACGAGCAGTACTTC.